The following is a T cell receptor (beta chain) sequence with its context. This sample is drawn from a study of CD8+CD57+ T cells in acquired aplastic anemia. Germline CDR1 reads SGHVS; CDR2 reads FNYEAQ. V lost 4 bases, J lost 4 bases, and 13 bases lay in between. CDR3 length: 14 residues. The template used for profiling TCR beta VDJ and CDR3 was genomic DNA. TCRdb re-derived calls from the reads in MiXCR, one entry per CDR3 protein. The table has over 200,000 distinct CDR3 sequences, around 60% seen once. The TCR was taken from a human donor in good health. Sequencing input: sorted CD4+, CD8+, or CD8+CD57+ T cells (not recorded which) from PBMCs. The chain employs TRBV7-6 and TRBJ1-2; tentatively, D is TRBD1 (5 bases). CDR3 DNA sequence: TGTGCCAGCAGCTCCGGGACGGCAATCTATGGCTACACCTTC. Its protein product is CASSSGTAIYGYTF.